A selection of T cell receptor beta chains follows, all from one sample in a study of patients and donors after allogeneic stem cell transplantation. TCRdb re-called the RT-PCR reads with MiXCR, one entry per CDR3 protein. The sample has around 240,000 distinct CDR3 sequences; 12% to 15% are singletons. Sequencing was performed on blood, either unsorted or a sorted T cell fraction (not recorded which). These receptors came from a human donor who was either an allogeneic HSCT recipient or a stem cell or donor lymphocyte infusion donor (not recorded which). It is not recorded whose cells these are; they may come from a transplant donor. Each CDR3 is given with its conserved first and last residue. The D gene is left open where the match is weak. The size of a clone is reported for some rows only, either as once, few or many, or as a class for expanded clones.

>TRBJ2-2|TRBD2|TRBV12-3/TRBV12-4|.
TGTGCCAGCAGCGAGAGGACTAGGGTTCACACCGGGGAGCTGTTTTTT
CASSERTRVHTGELFF
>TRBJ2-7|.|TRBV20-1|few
TGCAGTGCTAGAGACGTTCCGCGTGTCACGGGGGACGAGCAGTACTTC
CSARDVPRVTGDEQYF
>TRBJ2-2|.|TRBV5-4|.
TGTGCCAGCAGCGTCGGACGCACCGGGGAGCTGTTTTTT
CASSVGRTGELFF
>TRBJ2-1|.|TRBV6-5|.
TGTGCCAGCAGTTACCGGGGTCTCGATCACAATGAGCAGTTCTTC
CASSYRGLDHNEQFF
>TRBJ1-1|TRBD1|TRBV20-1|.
TGCAGTGCCATACGTCCCGGGACAGGGGGTTTGAACACTGAAGTTTTCTTT
CSAIRPGTGGLNTEVFF
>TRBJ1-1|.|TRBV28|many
TGTGCCACGAGGGGTTTCCCTGAAGCTTTCTTT
CATRGFPEAFF
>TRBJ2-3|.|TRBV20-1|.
TGCAGTGCAAACCCCTTCCCAGATACGCAGTATTTT
CSANPFPDTQYF
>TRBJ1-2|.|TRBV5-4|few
TGTGCCAGCAGCTCCAAACCGTACAGGGAAGGTTGGAGGGGCTACACCTTC
CASSSKPYREGWRGYTF
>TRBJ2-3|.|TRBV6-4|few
TGTGCCAAGCTTGGAGGGAGCGTCCTACGTAGCACAGATACGCAGTATTTT
CAKLGGSVLRSTDTQYF
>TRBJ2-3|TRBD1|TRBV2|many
TGTGCCAGCAGTGTGACCGGGACAGGAGGCACAGATACGCAGTATTTT
CASSVTGTGGTDTQYF
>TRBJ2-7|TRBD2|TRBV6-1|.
TGTGCCAGCATCCTTTTCCGGGCTAGCGGGTCCTACGAGCAGTACTTC
CASILFRASGSYEQYF
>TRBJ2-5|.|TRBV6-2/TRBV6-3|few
TGTGCCAGCAGTTGGGGGTTTGGTACGAATCAAGAGACCCAGTACTTC
CASSWGFGTNQETQYF
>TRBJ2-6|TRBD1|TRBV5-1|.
TGCGCCAGCAGCAAAGGGGGCTCCTCCTCTGGGGCCAACGTCCTGACTTTC
CASSKGGSSSGANVLTF
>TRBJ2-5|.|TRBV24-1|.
TGTGCCACCCAGGGGGGGAAAATCCAAGAGACCCAGTACTTC
CATQGGKIQETQYF
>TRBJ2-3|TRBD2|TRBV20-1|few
TGCAGTGCTAGTGAGGCTCTTAGCGGGGGGGGCACAGATACGCAGTATTTT
CSASEALSGGGTDTQYF
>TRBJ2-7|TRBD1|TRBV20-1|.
TGCAGTTTGAGGACAGGGAGGAGCGAGCAGTACTTC
CSLRTGRSEQYF
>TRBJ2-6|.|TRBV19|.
TGTGCCAGTAGTCGACAGCCTCGCTCTGGGGCCAACGTCCTGACTTTC
CASSRQPRSGANVLTF
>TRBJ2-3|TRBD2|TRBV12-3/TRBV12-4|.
TGTGCCAGCAGTCTCTGGACTAGCGGGGGCACAGATACGCAGTATTTT
CASSLWTSGGTDTQYF
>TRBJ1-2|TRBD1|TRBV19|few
TGTGCCAGTAGTCAACAGGGGGTAGACTATGGCTACACCTTC
CASSQQGVDYGYTF
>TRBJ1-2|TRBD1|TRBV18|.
TGTGCCAGCTCACCGGACAGGACACTAAAGGATGGCTACACCTTC
CASSPDRTLKDGYTF
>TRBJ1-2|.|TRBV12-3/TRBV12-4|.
TGTGCCAGCAGTTTATTATTCGGGGGATCTAACTATGGCTACACCTTC
CASSLLFGGSNYGYTF
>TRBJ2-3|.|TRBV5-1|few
TGCGCCAGCAGCTTACCCGGCACAGATACGCAGTATTTT
CASSLPGTDTQYF
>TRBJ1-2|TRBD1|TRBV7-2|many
TGTGCCAGCAGCTTAGACTTTGAGGGGGCGCGCTATGGCTACACCTTC
CASSLDFEGARYGYTF
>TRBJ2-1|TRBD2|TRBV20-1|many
TGCAGTGCTACCAAGCGGGAGGTCGGGAATGAGCAGTTCTTC
CSATKREVGNEQFF
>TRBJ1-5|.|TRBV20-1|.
TGCAGTGCTGCGAAGCTTAAGGCCGAAATCAATCAGTCCCAGCATTTT
CSAAKLKAEINQSQHF
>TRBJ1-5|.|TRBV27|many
TGTGCCAGCAGTTTCCGGGGGATCGGCGATCAGCCCCAGCATTTT
CASSFRGIGDQPQHF
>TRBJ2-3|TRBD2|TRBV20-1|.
TGCAGTGCTCCTGATGGGCGGGGGGGCTCCCCAGATACGCAGTATTTT
CSAPDGRGGSPDTQYF
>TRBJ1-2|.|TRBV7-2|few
TGTGCCAGCAGCTTAGATAGGATTATCTACACCTTC
CASSLDRIIYTF
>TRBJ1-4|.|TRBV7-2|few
TGTGCCAGCAGCCCCTCGACGGTGGGTGAAAAACTGTTTTTT
CASSPSTVGEKLFF
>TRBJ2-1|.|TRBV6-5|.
TGTGCCAGCAGTAACAGGGCAAAGCAGTTCTTC
CASSNRAKQFF
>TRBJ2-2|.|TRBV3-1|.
TGTGCCAGCAGCCAATGGCCGACGGTAGAGACCGGGGAGCTGTTTTTT
CASSQWPTVETGELFF
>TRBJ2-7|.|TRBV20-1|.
TGCAGTGCCCTATCGGAGGCGTGCTCCTACGAGCAGTACTTC
CSALSEACSYEQYF
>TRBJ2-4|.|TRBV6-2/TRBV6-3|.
TGTGCCAGCAGTTTGCCAGGAGCCAAAAACATTCAGTACTTC
CASSLPGAKNIQYF
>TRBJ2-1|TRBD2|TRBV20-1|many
TGCAGTGCTGTACGCGGGGGGGCCGTTGGTGAGCAGTTCTTC
CSAVRGGAVGEQFF
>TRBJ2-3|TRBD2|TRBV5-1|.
TGCGCCAGCAGCTTGGGTAGCGGGGGGGCAGATACGCAGTATTTT
CASSLGSGGADTQYF
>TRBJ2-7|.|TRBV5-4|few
TGTGCCAGCAGCTTGGACCAAGCAAACTCCTACGAGCAGTACTTC
CASSLDQANSYEQYF
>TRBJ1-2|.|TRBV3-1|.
TGTGCCAGCAGCCCACGACCAGGGGAAGTGGGCTACACCTTC
CASSPRPGEVGYTF
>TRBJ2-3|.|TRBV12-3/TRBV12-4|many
TGTGCCAGCAGTTTAGGGGGCTGGGGCACAGATACGCAGTATTTT
CASSLGGWGTDTQYF
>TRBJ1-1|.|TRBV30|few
TGTGCCTGGAGTGTTGCCTTGGCGACTGAAGCTTTCTTT
CAWSVALATEAFF
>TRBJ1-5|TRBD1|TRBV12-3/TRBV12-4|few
TGTGCCAGCAGTTTGCTCAGGGGGAATCAGCCCCAGCATTTT
CASSLLRGNQPQHF
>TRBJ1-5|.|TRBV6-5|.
TGTGCCAGCAGTTACTTACCCTCGCTTAGTAATCAGCCCCAGCATTTT
CASSYLPSLSNQPQHF
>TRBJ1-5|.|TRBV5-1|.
TGCGCCAGCCGCAAAGGGTCTAATAGCAATCAGCCCCAGCATTTT
CASRKGSNSNQPQHF
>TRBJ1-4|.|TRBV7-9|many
TGTGCCAGCAGCCTTGGGCCGGGGCCCAATGAAAAACTGTTTTTT
CASSLGPGPNEKLFF
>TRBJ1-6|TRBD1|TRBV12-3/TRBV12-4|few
TGTGCCAGCAGTTTATCCCGATCCGGCAGGGGGCAAATATCGCCCCTCCACTTT
CASSLSRSGRGQISPLHF
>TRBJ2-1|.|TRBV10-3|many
TGTGCCATTTCGACCAAACCAGGGGACAATGAGCAGTTCTTC
CAISTKPGDNEQFF
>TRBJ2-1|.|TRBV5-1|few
TGCGCCAGCAGCCCGTACCCCGGGGTATCCTACAATGAGCAGTTCTTC
CASSPYPGVSYNEQFF
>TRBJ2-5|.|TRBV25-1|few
TGTGCCAGCAGTGCCGGACCAGGCACCCGAGAGACCCAGTACTTC
CASSAGPGTRETQYF